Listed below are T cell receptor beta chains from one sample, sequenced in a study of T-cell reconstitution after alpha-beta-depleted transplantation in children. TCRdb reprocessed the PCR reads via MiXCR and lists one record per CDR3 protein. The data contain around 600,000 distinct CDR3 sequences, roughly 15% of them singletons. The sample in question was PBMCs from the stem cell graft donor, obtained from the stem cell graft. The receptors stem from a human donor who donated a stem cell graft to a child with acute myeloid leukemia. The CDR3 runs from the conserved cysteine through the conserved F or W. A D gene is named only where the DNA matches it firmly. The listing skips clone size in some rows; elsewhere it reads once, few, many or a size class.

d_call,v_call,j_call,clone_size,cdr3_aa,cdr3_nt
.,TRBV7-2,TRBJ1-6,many,CASSLSLSSYNSPLHF,TGTGCCAGCAGCTTAAGCCTGAGCTCCTATAATTCACCCCTCCACTTT
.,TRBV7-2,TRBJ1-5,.,CASRPRAVGNQPQHF,TGTGCCAGCAGACCCCGGGCAGTGGGCAATCAGCCCCAGCATTTT
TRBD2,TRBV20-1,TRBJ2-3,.,CSARDPASGGVDTQYF,TGCAGTGCTAGAGATCCCGCTAGCGGGGGGGTAGATACGCAGTATTTT
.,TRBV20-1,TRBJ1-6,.,CSARDFGQGNSPLHF,TGCAGTGCTAGAGATTTCGGGCAGGGGAATTCACCCCTCCACTTT
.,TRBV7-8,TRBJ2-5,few,CASSLEPRQETQYF,TGTGCCAGCAGCTTAGAGCCCAGGCAAGAGACCCAGTACTTC
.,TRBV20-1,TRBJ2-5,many,CSARDRGIGETQYF,TGCAGTGCTAGAGATAGGGGAATCGGTGAGACCCAGTACTTC
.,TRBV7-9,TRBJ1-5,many,CASSGPYSNQPQHF,TGTGCCAGCAGCGGACCTTATAGCAATCAGCCCCAGCATTTT
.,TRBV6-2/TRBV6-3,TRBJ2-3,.,CASSYLRGRMDTQYF,TGTGCCAGCAGTTACCTGAGGGGCAGGATGGATACGCAGTATTTT
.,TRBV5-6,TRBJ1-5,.,CASSAQGGYQPQHF,TGTGCCAGCAGTGCACAGGGAGGGTATCAGCCCCAGCATTTT
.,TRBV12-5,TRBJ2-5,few,CASGLGTLQETQYF,TGTGCTAGTGGTTTAGGGACACTCCAAGAGACCCAGTACTTC
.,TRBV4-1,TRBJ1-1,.,CASSQTTGEAFF,TGCGCCAGCAGCCAAACCACGGGTGAAGCTTTCTTT
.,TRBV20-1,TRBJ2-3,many,CSARMAGPGDTQYF,TGCAGTGCTAGGATGGCAGGGCCAGGAGATACGCAGTATTTT
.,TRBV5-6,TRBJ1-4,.,CASSLQSWEKLFF,TGTGCCAGCAGCTTACAGTCATGGGAAAAACTGTTTTTT